This TCR beta chain was profiled in a study of blood T cell repertoires in COVID-19 (dated by TCRdb to about 2020). About the study as a whole: ImmuneRACE Cohort 3 recovered participants were defined by two consecutive negative NP/OP PCR tests, healthcare professional clearance, or symptom resolution. Subjects who had been exposed to COVID-19, were actively infected with it, or had recovered from it provided the deeply sampled blood TCRbeta repertoires that made up the dataset. The prospective study material was composed of cDNA or gDNA derived from T cells, B-cell-depleted T cells, or PBMCs. Samples came from the ongoing ImmuneRACE study (first 160 participants) plus 1,254 subjects from 6 global collaborators. Sample metadata almost always included a de-identified subject ID, COVID-19 status, age in years and sex. The repertoires were released in a freely available public database meant as a resource for research on the immune response to SARS-CoV-2. Samples from collaborators originated in the United States, Italy and Spain and spanned both the acute and convalescent phases of COVID-19. HLA class I and class II types, where available, came from metadata supplied by the sample provider rather than from assay-based typing.

Enrolling through a virtual design, the prospective study's participants ranged in age from about 18 to 100 years and lived across roughly 23 United States geographic areas. To assign participants to cohorts, the prospective study relied on clinical history that participants themselves reported in a screening survey and a study questionnaire. Mobile phlebotomists in the prospective study collected whole blood, serum and a nasopharyngeal or oropharyngeal swab from every participant. Participants in the prospective study had the option to provide additional blood draws and questionnaires over a roughly 2-month period. Prospective study blood samples were shipped either frozen or at room temperature before DNA extraction. TCRbeta CDR3 regions were amplified from genomic DNA using the immunoSEQ Assay, a bias-controlled multiplex PCR. Concerning the study's data processing: Within the assay, amplification of reference gene primers was used to estimate how many nucleated cells each sample contained. To quantify the absolute abundance of each unique TCRbeta CDR3 rearrangement, sequence reads were collapsed and filtered. For each sample, productive Simpson clonality was calculated as the square root of Simpson's diversity index over productive rearrangements. Entries here come from immuneACCESS through TCRdb and include only in-frame sequences with V and J called. Some clones fail to appear in such tables; in the studies checked, an unresolved V gene covers under half of the shortfall, and the cause of the remainder is unknown. V, J and clone size were drawn from that table, and D and trimming were deduced from the DNA. In all, the sample holds under 300,000 clones, and 88% of those were seen once. Together, the top ten hold under 2.5% of the sample.

Comment on this clone: What this receptor recognizes is not known. Base quality data are lacking; no much larger clone is found one base away.

Beyond this particular receptor, the publication reports: The amount of clinical and demographic metadata varied by source and participant and was provided uncurated.

V is pruned by 5 bases and J by 2 bases, leaving 8 bases of the junction without a gene match. The CDR3, from cysteine to phenylalanine, totals 15 residues. Just the 45-base CDR3 DNA is kept, in frame starting at base 1. The germline V gene (reference sequence) supplies CDR1 GTSNPN and CDR2 SVGIG. The sequenced sample was PBMCs or T cells enriched from blood (not recorded which). This clonotype was obtained from a woman aged 55 to 70 in a cohort exposed to, infected with or recovered from COVID-19 (not recorded which). The rearranged chain carries TRBV30 and TRBJ1-5, with 8 junctional bases fitting TRBD1. The DNA reads TGTGCCTGGCGGACCGGGACAGGTCGCAATCAGCCCCAGCATTTT. The resulting protein is CAWRTGTGRNQPQHF.